This passage covers 18 T cell receptor beta chains from one sample sequenced in a study of blood T cell repertoires in COVID-19. Generated by immunoSEQ multiplex PCR, the TCRdb table keeps only in-frame clones and is missing some. The table has 100,000 to 140,000 clones, 84% seen once. What was sequenced was peripheral blood. All receptors derive from a human donor in a cohort sampled during active COVID-19.

V is TRBV27 and J is TRBJ2-7; no clear D. Trimming removed 3 bases from V and 5 bases from J, with 5 bases in between. The CDR3 is 11 residues long. The germline CDR1 and CDR2 sequences are MNHEY and SMNVEV (reference sequence). This chain's CDR3 is CASSFFDEQYF. CDR3 nucleotide sequence: TGTGCCAGCAGTTTCTTCGACGAGCAGTACTTC.

On this clone itself: This same CDR3 is encoded by further DNA sequences in the sample. This chain uses TRBV9 with TRBJ2-3; 7 bases match TRBD2. V shed 0 bases, J shed 6 bases, and the junction held 7 bases outside the gene matches. CDR1 SGDLS and CDR2 YYNGEE come from the germline V gene. The CDR3 is 15 residues long. The chain's CDR3 is CASSVEGGRWDTQYF. CDR3 nucleotides: TGTGCCAGCAGCGTAGAGGGAGGGAGATGGGATACGCAGTATTTT.

This rearrangement joins TRBV7-2 to TRBJ1-6; 8 nucleotides match TRBD1. V was clipped by 5 bases and J by 9 bases; unmatched bases: 9. The CDR3 contains 15 residues. CDR1 SGHTA and CDR2 FQGNSA come from the germline V gene. In DNA form, the CDR3 reads TGTGCCAGCAGCGCGGACAGGGCACCAATTTCACCCCTCCACTTT. Encoded protein: CASSADRAPISPLHF.

This clone was recorded only once. The genes are TRBV19 and TRBJ2-3; TRBD1 matches at 7 bases. The junction had 2 bases not matched to a gene; V was cut back by 2 bases and J by 6 bases. The length of the CDR3 is 13 residues. The germline gives CDR1 LNHDA, CDR2 SQIVND (reference sequence). The DNA of the CDR3 is TGTGCCAGTAGTATAAAGGGGGCGGATACGCAGTATTTT. Protein: CASSIKGADTQYF.

This clone appeared a few times. V and J are TRBV6-2 or TRBV6-3 and TRBJ2-3, with D maybe TRBD1 (5 bases). Germline V gives CDR1 MNHEY, CDR2 SVGEGT. The CDR3 spans 14 residues. Trimming shortened V by 5 bases and J by 2 bases, and 11 bases separated the two germline ends. This chain's CDR3 is CASSVTANTDTQYF. Here the CDR3 DNA reads TGTGCCAGCAGTGTGACAGCAAACACAGATACGCAGTATTTT.

This chain connects TRBV19 to TRBJ2-3, with TRBD1 matching 11 bases. This CDR3 is 16 amino acids long. Losses at the gene ends were 5 bases for V and 5 bases for J; bases not matched to a gene: 9. Per the germline V gene, CDR1 is LNHDA and CDR2 is SQIVND (reference sequence). The CDR3 nucleotides read TGTGCCAGTAGTCCAGGAGGGACAGGGGGGGGAGATACGCAGTATTTT. It codes for CASSPGGTGGGDTQYF.

This clone has more than one count but fewer than ten. V is TRBV10-3 and J is TRBJ2-7, with TRBD1 as a possible D gene (6 bases). This CDR3 contains 13 residues. V lost 8 bases and J lost 1, with 12 bases in between. Looked up from germline, CDR1 is ENHRY and CDR2 is SYGVKD. The CDR3, as DNA: TGTGCCATCCGCACTGGACAGTCCTACGAGCAGTACTTC. Translation: CAIRTGQSYEQYF.

This clone was counted once. The V and J genes are TRBV6-5 and TRBJ2-7; D ambiguous. The germline gives CDR1 MNHEY, CDR2 SVGAGI. Trimming took 6 bases from V and 1 from J, leaving 10 bases between them. The CDR3 covers 13 residues. The CDR3 loop is CASRHAASYEQYV. DNA of the CDR3: TGTGCCAGCAGACACGCCGCTTCCTACGAGCAGTACGTC.

The rearrangement uses TRBV19 and TRBJ2-1, with 10 nucleotides matching TRBD2. After removal of 9 bases from V and 5 bases from J, the junction contained 10 bases not matched to a gene. Germline V gives CDR1 LNHDA, CDR2 SQIVND (reference sequence). CDR3 size: 15 residues. CDR3 in amino acids: CASSLLAGTNNEQFF. The CDR3 bases are TGTGCCAGCAGCCTACTAGCGGGAACCAACAATGAGCAGTTCTTC.

V usage is TRBV10-3 and J usage is TRBJ1-6; 11 nucleotides agree with TRBD1. V shed 0 bases, J shed 10 bases, and the junction held 5 bases outside the gene matches. CDR1 is ENHRY and CDR2 is SYGVKD in the germline V gene. The CDR3 length is 16 residues. DNA of the CDR3: TGTGCCATCAGTGAGTCGACGGGACAGGGGGTCTCACCCCTCCACTTT. As protein: CAISESTGQGVSPLHF.

The chain joins TRBV28 to TRBJ2-7, with 9 bases matching TRBD2. Germline CDR1 MDHEN, CDR2 SYDVKM. Trimming removed 4 bases from V and 2 bases from J; junction bases left unmatched: 6. The length of the CDR3 is 15 residues. In DNA, the CDR3 is TGTGCCAGCAGTTACGTGGCGGGAGGGACCTACGAGCAGTACTTC. Its protein is CASSYVAGGTYEQYF.

This clone was counted between two and nine times. This chain links TRBV3-1 (or the pseudogene TRBV3-2) with TRBJ2-3, with 8 nucleotides matching TRBD2. Germline CDR1 and CDR2: LGHDT and YNNKEL (reference sequence). The CDR3 is 14 amino acids. The V gene end was trimmed by 8 bases and the J gene end by 7 bases; junction bases not matched to a gene: 11. The CDR3 here is CASGESGRGYTQYF. The CDR3, as DNA: TGTGCCAGCGGCGAGAGCGGGAGAGGATATACGCAGTATTTT.

V usage is TRBV29-1 and J usage is TRBJ1-1; D might be TRBD1 (6 bases). Germline CDR1 is SQVTM and CDR2 is ANQGSEA. CDR3 size: 12 residues. V was trimmed by 4 bases and J by 3 bases, leaving 9 bases between them. CDR3 coding DNA: TGCAGCGTTGGACAGGCGTACACTGAAGCTTTCTTT. It specifies CSVGQAYTEAFF.

The rearrangement joins TRBV19 to TRBJ2-5; 9 bases fit TRBD2. Trimming took 7 bases from V and 5 from J; bases not matched to a gene: 5. Per the germline V gene, CDR1 is LNHDA and CDR2 is SQIVND (reference sequence). CDR3 length: 13 residues. CDR3 sequence reads: CASKNAGGETQYF. CDR3 nucleotides: TGTGCCAGTAAAAACGCGGGAGGGGAGACCCAGTACTTC. The full variable domain, with the rest looked up from reference TRBV19 and TRBJ2-5, is DGGITQSPKYLFRKEGQNVTLSCEQNLNHDAMYWYRQDPGQGLRLIYYSQIVNDFQKGDIAEGYSVSREKKESFPLTVTSAQKNPTAFYLCASKNAGGETQYFGPGTRLLVL.

There are a few counts of this clone. This rearrangement joins TRBV3-1 (or the pseudogene TRBV3-2) to TRBJ2-1; 13 bases are a match to TRBD2. In germline, CDR1 is LGHDT, CDR2 YNNKEL (reference sequence). There are 15 residues in the CDR3. J gave up 9 bases and V 4 bases, and 6 bases lay outside the gene matches. The CDR3 DNA sequence: TGTGCCAGCAGCCTTGGACTAGCGGGAGTCGGTGAGCAGTTCTTC. This encodes CASSLGLAGVGEQFF.

The V gene is TRBV6-2 or TRBV6-3, the J gene TRBJ1-5; TRBD1 is a possible D gene (5 bases). Trimming pared 2 bases from V and 6 bases from J, leaving 14 bases between. Germline V gene sequence: CDR1 MNHEY, CDR2 SVGEGT. There are 15 residues in the CDR3. The CDR3 is CASSYNRERGQPQHF. The CDR3 DNA reads TGTGCCAGCAGTTACAATCGGGAGAGGGGTCAGCCCCAGCATTTT.

This clone was counted only a few times. The V and J genes are TRBV11-3 and TRBJ2-7; 10 bases match TRBD1. Germline loops: CDR1 SGHNT, CDR2 YENEEA. Unmatched junction bases numbered 6, after V lost 7 bases and J lost 6 bases. CDR3 size: 13 residues. The CDR3 here is CASTRDRGGEQYF. The CDR3, as DNA: TGTGCCAGCACCCGGGACAGGGGTGGCGAGCAGTACTTC.

The chain has TRBV19 and TRBJ2-7; 11 bases are a match to TRBD1. V was pared by 7 bases and J by 5 bases, with 10 bases of the junction left unmatched. CDR3 length: 15 residues. Germline loops: CDR1 LNHDA, CDR2 SQIVND (reference sequence). CDR3 loop: CASTDGQGARDEQYF. CDR3 nucleotides: TGTGCCAGTACCGATGGACAGGGGGCGCGGGACGAGCAGTACTTC.